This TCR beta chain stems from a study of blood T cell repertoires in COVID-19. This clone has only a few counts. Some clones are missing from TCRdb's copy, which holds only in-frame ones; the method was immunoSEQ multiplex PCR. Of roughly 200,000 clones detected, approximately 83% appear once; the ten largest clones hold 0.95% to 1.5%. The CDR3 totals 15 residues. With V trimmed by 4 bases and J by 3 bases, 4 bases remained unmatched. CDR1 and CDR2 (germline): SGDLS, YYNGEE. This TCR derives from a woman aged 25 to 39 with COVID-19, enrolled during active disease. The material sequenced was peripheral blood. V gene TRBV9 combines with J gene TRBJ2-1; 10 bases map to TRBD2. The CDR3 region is CASSPSSGGYNEQFF. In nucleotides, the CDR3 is TGTGCCAGCAGCCCTTCTAGCGGGGGCTACAATGAGCAGTTCTTC.